The rows below give T cell receptor beta chains drawn from one sample of a study of blood T cell repertoires in COVID-19. The protocol was immunoSEQ multiplex PCR, while the TCRdb copy is restricted to in-frame clones and leaves out a portion. Counted here are more than 65,000 clones, approximately 78% occurring once; the ten biggest clones make up 7.4%. Sample: peripheral blood. These TCRs come from a human donor in a cohort sampled during active COVID-19. Each CDR3 is given without its conserved first and last residue. Size tells how often a clone was seen (once, few, many) or the class of an expanded clone, and some rows leave it out.

clone size: .
J gene: TRBJ2-7
V gene: TRBV7-2
CDR3 protein: ASSRTGESYEQY

clone size: .
J gene: TRBJ2-7
V gene: TRBV3-1/TRBV3-2
CDR3 protein: ASSPFYEQY

clone size: few
J gene: TRBJ2-7
V gene: TRBV5-5
CDR3 protein: ASSKRLAGHYEQY

clone size: .
J gene: TRBJ1-1
V gene: TRBV19
CDR3 protein: ASSIYGGEAF

clone size: .
J gene: TRBJ1-2
V gene: TRBV7-2
CDR3 protein: ASSFGFVNYGYT

clone size: .
J gene: TRBJ1-6
V gene: TRBV6-1
CDR3 protein: ASSEFPTGTGSPLH

clone size: .
J gene: TRBJ2-7
V gene: TRBV28
CDR3 protein: ASRASGAYEQY

clone size: .
J gene: TRBJ1-1
V gene: TRBV27
CDR3 protein: ASSRRRGTEAF

clone size: .
J gene: TRBJ2-2
V gene: TRBV5-8
CDR3 protein: ASSLARNTGELF

clone size: .
J gene: TRBJ2-2
V gene: TRBV24-1
CDR3 protein: ATSEGQRGVANTGELF

clone size: once
J gene: TRBJ1-5
V gene: TRBV7-2
CDR3 protein: ASSPWADQPQH

clone size: .
J gene: TRBJ2-5
V gene: TRBV11-3
CDR3 protein: ASSLGVTGDLETQY

clone size: medium-sized
J gene: TRBJ1-6
V gene: TRBV7-9
CDR3 protein: ASSLTQGYSPLH

clone size: .
J gene: TRBJ2-1
V gene: TRBV10-1
CDR3 protein: ASTIAGESSYNEQF

clone size: once
J gene: TRBJ2-5
V gene: TRBV7-8
CDR3 protein: ASSFASGGRETQY

clone size: .
J gene: TRBJ1-5
V gene: TRBV25-1
CDR3 protein: ASSGRDSYQPQH

clone size: .
J gene: TRBJ2-7
V gene: TRBV27
CDR3 protein: ASRTSNSYEQY

clone size: .
J gene: TRBJ1-3
V gene: TRBV7-9
CDR3 protein: ASSLVFGPREDTIY

clone size: .
J gene: TRBJ2-5
V gene: TRBV7-7
CDR3 protein: ASRRGVQETQY

clone size: .
J gene: TRBJ2-2
V gene: TRBV24-1
CDR3 protein: ATSDGQGFSGELF

clone size: .
J gene: TRBJ2-7
V gene: TRBV7-9
CDR3 protein: ASSSGTSYEQY

clone size: .
J gene: TRBJ2-1
V gene: TRBV6-6
CDR3 protein: ASSYRGTNNEQF

clone size: .
J gene: TRBJ1-1
V gene: TRBV30
CDR3 protein: AWSRRTGGFTEAF

clone size: .
J gene: TRBJ1-2
V gene: TRBV6-5
CDR3 protein: ASGGGYGYT

clone size: .
J gene: TRBJ1-3
V gene: TRBV2
CDR3 protein: ASRKTASGNTIY

clone size: .
J gene: TRBJ2-7
V gene: TRBV7-9
CDR3 protein: ASSINRDRTSKMSRLEQY

clone size: few
J gene: TRBJ1-6
V gene: TRBV4-1
CDR3 protein: ASSQGDRGNSPLH